This record covers a single T cell receptor (beta chain). As yet, its antigen is unknown. This entry is derived from a study of cytomegalovirus exposure and HLA in healthy donors. The wider study: Around 200 million T cells yielded 117 million unique TCR beta sequences, as an earlier analysis found.

The CDR3 runs to 14 residues. From germline, CDR1 is LGHNT and CDR2 FRNRAP. The V segment lost 5 bases and the J segment 5 bases; nucleotides outside the gene matches: 7. PCR involved 60 Vbeta and 13 Jbeta primers. Generated by immunoSEQ multiplex PCR, the TCRdb table keeps only in-frame clones and is missing some. Here the sample spans about 140,000 clones, approximately 80% being singletons. Findings and limits, study-wide: What a later analysis showed was that several of the most significant clusters appeared linked to common viral pathogens. According to a later analysis, donors in an Asian-associated ancestry cluster reportedly had fewer N-insertions than the approximately 670-donor mean. Previous analysis showed most TCR beta V segments were productive about 87% or about 30% of the time.

Material: PBMCs. The chain joins TRBV12-5 to TRBJ1-1; 8 bases line up with TRBD1. The clonotype originates from a woman in her thirties or forties in good health and CMV-seronegative. The CDR3 nucleotides read TGTGCTAGTGGTACAGGACAGGGTTGGACTGAAGCTTTCTTT. This codes for CASGTGQGWTEAFF.